This TCR beta chain was profiled in a study of shared clonotypes between healthy human individuals. Study details: Donor ages ranged 18 to 49 years: a couple of women, a few men.

Germline V CDR1 and CDR2: LNHDA, SQIVND (reference sequence). This CDR3 has 17 residues. The J segment lost 6 bases and the V segment lost 4 bases, leaving 14 bases of the junction unmatched. Genomic DNA per cell subset filled all wells of several immunoSEQ plates. Using immunoSEQ multiplex PCR, the repertoire was profiled, and TCRdb retains in-frame clones only, with some absent. In the table there are over a million clones, 75% to 85% of which are singletons. The receptor comes from a man younger than 35 in good health. Some clones in this sample may be carry-over from other donors' samples. The sample taken for sequencing was memory CD4+ T cells from PBMCs. Documented subset: CD45RA-negative fraction. The chain combines TRBV19 with TRBJ2-1, with TRBD2 matching over 8 bases. The CDR3 DNA reads as TGTGCCAGTAGTAACTTGCCTGGGACTAGACCGACCAATGAGCAGTTCTTC. Protein product: CASSNLPGTRPTNEQFF.